These T cell receptor beta chains were read from a single sample in a study of blood T cell repertoires in COVID-19. Repertoires were generated with immunoSEQ multiplex PCR, while TCRdb's copy carries only in-frame clones and drops some. The table records tens of thousands of clones, roughly 90% of them present only once. The sample taken for sequencing was peripheral blood. The receptors come from a man in his forties or fifties with active COVID-19. Each CDR3 is given with its conserved first and last residue. Fields, in order: J gene, D gene, clone size, V gene, CDR3 length, CDR3 DNA, CDR3 protein. D genes are given only for firm matches. The size of a clone is reported for some rows only, either as once, few or many, or as a class for expanded clones.

J gene: TRBJ2-1
D gene: NA
clone size: NA
V gene: TRBV12-3/TRBV12-4
CDR3 length: 12
CDR3 DNA: TGTGCCAGCACCCCCCGGTCGGGGGACCAGTTCTTC
CDR3 protein: CASTPRSGDQFF

J gene: TRBJ2-4
D gene: TRBD2
clone size: once
V gene: TRBV11-2
CDR3 length: 18
CDR3 DNA: TGTGCCAGCAGCCAGAGACTAGCGGGGGAACTAGCCAAAAACATTCAGTACTTC
CDR3 protein: CASSQRLAGELAKNIQYF

J gene: TRBJ2-2
D gene: TRBD2
clone size: NA
V gene: TRBV6-5
CDR3 length: 15
CDR3 DNA: TGTGCCAGCAGGTCACTAGCGGGAGTAGCCGGGGAGCTGTTTTTT
CDR3 protein: CASRSLAGVAGELFF

J gene: TRBJ1-6
D gene: NA
clone size: NA
V gene: TRBV5-6
CDR3 length: 17
CDR3 DNA: TGTGCCAGCAGCATCCGGGGAACAAGCTCCTATAATTCACCCCTCCACTTT
CDR3 protein: CASSIRGTSSYNSPLHF

J gene: TRBJ1-5
D gene: NA
clone size: NA
V gene: TRBV9
CDR3 length: 14
CDR3 DNA: TGTGCCAGCAGCGTAGGTCAGGACTCTCAGCCCCAGCATTTT
CDR3 protein: CASSVGQDSQPQHF

J gene: TRBJ1-4
D gene: NA
clone size: NA
V gene: TRBV12-3/TRBV12-4
CDR3 length: 13
CDR3 DNA: TGTGCCAGCAGTCCCCGACAAGAAGAAAAACTGTTTTTT
CDR3 protein: CASSPRQEEKLFF

J gene: TRBJ2-1
D gene: TRBD2
clone size: medium-sized
V gene: TRBV9
CDR3 length: 16
CDR3 DNA: TGTGCCAGCAGCGCCTTATTAGCGGGAGGGCCTAATGAGCAGTTCTTC
CDR3 protein: CASSALLAGGPNEQFF

J gene: TRBJ1-5
D gene: TRBD1
clone size: NA
V gene: TRBV6-1
CDR3 length: 15
CDR3 DNA: TGTGCCAGCAGTGAAGAGGAGACAGGGAGTCAGCCCCAGCATTTT
CDR3 protein: CASSEEETGSQPQHF

J gene: TRBJ1-1
D gene: NA
clone size: NA
V gene: TRBV4-1
CDR3 length: 17
CDR3 DNA: TGCGCCAGCAGCCAAGATATATCAGGAACTTGGAACACTGAAGCTTTCTTT
CDR3 protein: CASSQDISGTWNTEAFF

J gene: TRBJ2-3
D gene: NA
clone size: NA
V gene: TRBV13
CDR3 length: 12
CDR3 DNA: TGTGCCAGCAGCCAAAGCACAGATACGCAGTATTTT
CDR3 protein: CASSQSTDTQYF

J gene: TRBJ2-1
D gene: TRBD2
clone size: NA
V gene: TRBV2
CDR3 length: 16
CDR3 DNA: TGTGCCAGCAGTGAAGTCCGACTAGCGGGAGCTAATGAGCAGTTCTTC
CDR3 protein: CASSEVRLAGANEQFF

J gene: TRBJ2-7
D gene: TRBD1
clone size: NA
V gene: TRBV19
CDR3 length: 12
CDR3 DNA: TGTGCCAGTGTGGGACAGTCCTACGAGCAGTACTTC
CDR3 protein: CASVGQSYEQYF

J gene: TRBJ2-1
D gene: TRBD2
clone size: NA
V gene: TRBV28
CDR3 length: 15
CDR3 DNA: TGTGCCAGCAGTTCCCTAGCGGGAGTTAGGAATGAGCAGTTCTTC
CDR3 protein: CASSSLAGVRNEQFF

J gene: TRBJ1-2
D gene: NA
clone size: NA
V gene: TRBV11-3
CDR3 length: 15
CDR3 DNA: TGTGCCAGCAGCTTAGGGACAGAAACTAACTATGGCTACACCTTC
CDR3 protein: CASSLGTETNYGYTF

J gene: TRBJ2-5
D gene: TRBD2
clone size: NA
V gene: TRBV7-7
CDR3 length: 14
CDR3 DNA: TGTGCCAGCAGCCCTAGCGGGAGAGGAGAGACCCAGTACTTC
CDR3 protein: CASSPSGRGETQYF

J gene: TRBJ1-2
D gene: NA
clone size: NA
V gene: TRBV7-8
CDR3 length: 17
CDR3 DNA: TGTGCCAGCAGCTTAGCCTTGACAGGCGGTACGAACTATGGCTACACCTTC
CDR3 protein: CASSLALTGGTNYGYTF

J gene: TRBJ1-1
D gene: NA
clone size: NA
V gene: TRBV11-3
CDR3 length: 14
CDR3 DNA: TGTGCCAGCAGCTCGACCCGACAGGCTACCGGAGCTTTCTTT
CDR3 protein: CASSSTRQATGAFF

J gene: TRBJ1-4
D gene: NA
clone size: few
V gene: TRBV7-3
CDR3 length: 13
CDR3 DNA: TGTGCCAGCAGCGAAAAACAGGGTGGAAAACTGTTTTTT
CDR3 protein: CASSEKQGGKLFF

J gene: TRBJ1-1
D gene: NA
clone size: NA
V gene: TRBV12-3/TRBV12-4
CDR3 length: 13
CDR3 DNA: TGTGCCAGCACCACTAGGATTGCCTCGGGGGCTTTCTTT
CDR3 protein: CASTTRIASGAFF

J gene: TRBJ2-5
D gene: NA
clone size: NA
V gene: TRBV2
CDR3 length: 15
CDR3 DNA: TGTGCCAGCAGTGACAGGGGCAACAACCAAGAGACCCAGTACTTC
CDR3 protein: CASSDRGNNQETQYF

J gene: TRBJ2-1
D gene: TRBD2
clone size: NA
V gene: TRBV11-2
CDR3 length: 16
CDR3 DNA: TGTGCCAGCAGCTTTTTTCTAGCGGGGGGTCGGAATGAGCAGTTCTTC
CDR3 protein: CASSFFLAGGRNEQFF

J gene: TRBJ1-2
D gene: TRBD1
clone size: NA
V gene: TRBV10-3
CDR3 length: 16
CDR3 DNA: TGTGCCATCATGCCCCACGGGACAGGGGGAAACTATGGCTACACCTTC
CDR3 protein: CAIMPHGTGGNYGYTF

J gene: TRBJ2-1
D gene: NA
clone size: NA
V gene: TRBV15
CDR3 length: 16
CDR3 DNA: TGTGCCACCAGCAGAGATGGAGGAAGCTCCTACAATGAGCAGTTCTTC
CDR3 protein: CATSRDGGSSYNEQFF

J gene: TRBJ2-5
D gene: NA
clone size: NA
V gene: TRBV6-4
CDR3 length: 12
CDR3 DNA: TGTGCCAGCAGTGACTCTCGGGAGACCCAGTACTTC
CDR3 protein: CASSDSRETQYF

J gene: TRBJ1-4
D gene: NA
clone size: NA
V gene: TRBV15
CDR3 length: 14
CDR3 DNA: TGTGCCACCAGCAGACAAAACAGTTATGAAAAACTGTTTTTT
CDR3 protein: CATSRQNSYEKLFF

J gene: TRBJ2-3
D gene: TRBD2
clone size: NA
V gene: TRBV5-1
CDR3 length: 14
CDR3 DNA: TGCGCCAGCAGCTTAGGGAGGGCCACAGATACGCAGTATTTT
CDR3 protein: CASSLGRATDTQYF

J gene: TRBJ1-2
D gene: NA
clone size: NA
V gene: TRBV9
CDR3 length: 13
CDR3 DNA: TGTGCCAGCAGCGGAGGGGGTTTTGGCGGCTACACCTTC
CDR3 protein: CASSGGGFGGYTF

J gene: TRBJ2-4
D gene: NA
clone size: NA
V gene: TRBV3-1/TRBV3-2
CDR3 length: 12
CDR3 DNA: TGTGCCAGCAGCCAGAAGGGGGACATTCAGTACTTC
CDR3 protein: CASSQKGDIQYF

J gene: TRBJ1-1
D gene: NA
clone size: NA
V gene: TRBV11-3
CDR3 length: 11
CDR3 DNA: TGTGCCAGCAGCTTTCGGGGGGAAGCTTTCTTT
CDR3 protein: CASSFRGEAFF

J gene: TRBJ2-7
D gene: TRBD1
clone size: NA
V gene: TRBV18
CDR3 length: 13
CDR3 DNA: TGTGCCAGCTCACTGGACAGGGGTTCCGAGCAGTACTTC
CDR3 protein: CASSLDRGSEQYF

J gene: TRBJ2-1
D gene: NA
clone size: NA
V gene: TRBV5-1
CDR3 length: 14
CDR3 DNA: TGCGCCAGCAGCGGGAGTGGGTCCTACAATGAGCAGTTCTTC
CDR3 protein: CASSGSGSYNEQFF

J gene: TRBJ2-3
D gene: TRBD2
clone size: once
V gene: TRBV6-5
CDR3 length: 14
CDR3 DNA: TGTGCCAGCAGGACCGGGGGGGTGATAGATACGCAGTATTTT
CDR3 protein: CASRTGGVIDTQYF

J gene: TRBJ2-3
D gene: NA
clone size: NA
V gene: TRBV11-2
CDR3 length: 12
CDR3 DNA: TGTGCCAGCAGCTTACTAGCAGATACGCAGTATTTT
CDR3 protein: CASSLLADTQYF

J gene: TRBJ2-7
D gene: TRBD1
clone size: NA
V gene: TRBV30
CDR3 length: 17
CDR3 DNA: TGTGCCTGGAGAGGGAACAGGGGACGATTGTGGGTACGGGAGCAGTACTTC
CDR3 protein: CAWRGNRGRLWVREQYF

J gene: TRBJ2-1
D gene: NA
clone size: NA
V gene: TRBV7-2
CDR3 length: 14
CDR3 DNA: TGTGCCAGCAGCACCCCAGCGAAATACAATGAGCAGTTCTTC
CDR3 protein: CASSTPAKYNEQFF

J gene: TRBJ1-1
D gene: NA
clone size: NA
V gene: TRBV24-1
CDR3 length: 13
CDR3 DNA: TGTGCCACCAGTAAGGGGTCGAACACTGAAGCTTTCTTT
CDR3 protein: CATSKGSNTEAFF

J gene: TRBJ1-4
D gene: NA
clone size: NA
V gene: TRBV24-1
CDR3 length: 15
CDR3 DNA: TGTGCCACCAGTGATAGAGGACAGCCTAATGAAAAACTGTTTTTT
CDR3 protein: CATSDRGQPNEKLFF

J gene: TRBJ2-2
D gene: TRBD2
clone size: NA
V gene: TRBV18
CDR3 length: 16
CDR3 DNA: TGTGCCAGCTCACCCACCCTAGCGGGAGAGACCGGGGAGCTGTTTTTT
CDR3 protein: CASSPTLAGETGELFF

J gene: TRBJ1-1
D gene: NA
clone size: NA
V gene: TRBV28
CDR3 length: 13
CDR3 DNA: TGTGCCAGCAGTCCGGCGGGGCGAGCTGAAGCTTTCTTT
CDR3 protein: CASSPAGRAEAFF

J gene: TRBJ1-3
D gene: NA
clone size: few
V gene: TRBV11-2
CDR3 length: 17
CDR3 DNA: TGTGCCAGCTCCGGTTTGGAGGGACCGAGATTTGGAAACACCATATATTTT
CDR3 protein: CASSGLEGPRFGNTIYF

J gene: TRBJ1-4
D gene: NA
clone size: NA
V gene: TRBV5-1
CDR3 length: 14
CDR3 DNA: TGCGCCAGCAGCTTGCAGGGGATGGAGGAAAAACTGTTTTTT
CDR3 protein: CASSLQGMEEKLFF